This T cell receptor (beta chain) was found in a study of cytomegalovirus exposure and HLA in healthy donors. Background on the study: Genotyping of 398 donors showed that over 65% belonged to the Caucasian-associated ancestry cluster.

All donors participated as healthy donors of bone marrow. PCR employed 60 Vbeta and 13 Jbeta primers. Method: immunoSEQ multiplex PCR; TCRdb's copy keeps in-frame clones and lacks some. The profile covers tens of thousands of clones, with roughly 70% appearing a single time and about a third taken by the ten largest. Trimming removed 6 bases from V and 6 bases from J, with 17 bases in between. The germline V gene encodes CDR1 LNHDA and CDR2 SQIVND (reference sequence). This CDR3 has 14 amino acids. The sequenced material came from PBMCs. The TCR sequence derives from a man aged 40-55 years in good health and CMV-seropositive. The chain carries TRBV19 and TRBJ1-1, with D unresolved. CDR3 sequence (DNA): TGTGCCAGTAGGCGATTGGGAGGAGGTCCTGAAGCTTTCTTT. It yields the protein CASRRLGGGPEAFF. Combining the CDR3 with reference TRBV19 and TRBJ1-1 gives the whole variable domain DGGITQSPKYLFRKEGQNVTLSCEQNLNHDAMYWYRQDPGQGLRLIYYSQIVNDFQKGDIAEGYSVSREKKESFPLTVTSAQKNPTAFYLCASRRLGGGPEAFFGQGTRLTVV.